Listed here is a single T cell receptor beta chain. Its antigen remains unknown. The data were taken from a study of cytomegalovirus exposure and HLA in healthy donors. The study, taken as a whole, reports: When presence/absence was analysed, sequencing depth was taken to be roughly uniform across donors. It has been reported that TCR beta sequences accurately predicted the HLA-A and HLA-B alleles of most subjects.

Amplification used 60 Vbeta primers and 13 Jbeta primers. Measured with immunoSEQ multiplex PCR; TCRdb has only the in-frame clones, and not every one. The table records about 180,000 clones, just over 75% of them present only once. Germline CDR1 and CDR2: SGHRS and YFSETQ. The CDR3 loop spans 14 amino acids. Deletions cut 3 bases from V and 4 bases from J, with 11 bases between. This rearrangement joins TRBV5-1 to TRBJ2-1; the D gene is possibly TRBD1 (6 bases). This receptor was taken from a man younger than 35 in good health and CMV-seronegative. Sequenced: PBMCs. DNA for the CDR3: TGCGCCAGCAGCTGGGACACACTTTACAATGAGCAGTTCTTC. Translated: CASSWDTLYNEQFF.